The text below deals with one T cell receptor (beta chain). The antigen is undetermined. The entry originates in a study of neoadjuvant anti-PD-1 for oral cavity cancer. Overall study context: Nivolumab at 3 mg/kg was mostly given biweekly, three to four doses, pre-surgery.

The data were produced by immunoSEQ multiplex PCR, yet TCRdb's version contains in-frame clones alone and is incomplete. Of 11,000 to 15,000 clones listed, roughly 68% are singletons. Study-wide results and limits: Higher pretreatment blood Treg/Th17 ratios correlated with higher pretreatment blood and lower post-treatment tumor TCRbeta clonality.

This CDR3 spans 15 amino acids. V shed 4 bases and J shed 5 bases, with 18 bases lying between them. Germline V gene sequence: CDR1 SGHRS, CDR2 YFSETQ. The chain is built from TRBV5-1 and TRBJ2-5, with a weak D call TRBD2 (6 bases). Sequencing used PBMCs, obtained before nivolumab (anti-PD-1) treatment. This TCR came from a person between 40 and 85 years old with oral cavity squamous cell carcinoma. The chain's CDR3 is CASSPGGEGWETQYF. Written as DNA, the CDR3 is TGCGCCAGCAGCCCCGGAGGGGAAGGGTGGGAGACCCAGTACTTC. Together with reference TRBV5-1 and TRBJ2-5, the CDR3 gives the full variable domain: KAGVTQTPRYLIKTRGQQVTLSCSPISGHRSVSWYQQTPGQGLQFLFEYFSETQRNKGNFPGRFSGRQFSNSRSEMNVSTLELGDSALYLCASSPGGEGWETQYFGPGTRLLVL.